Listed below are T cell receptor beta chains from one sample, sequenced in a study of PD-L1 blockade in urothelial cancer. This table comes from immunoSEQ multiplex PCR, and its TCRdb copy is limited to in-frame clones, with some not included. Found here are 30,000 to 45,000 clones, approximately 84% of them singletons; the top ten hold about 11%. The input for sequencing was PBMCs, taken around atezolizumab (anti-PD-L1) treatment. The receptors derive from a man aged 40-55 years with urothelial cancer. CDR3s include the opening cysteine and the closing phenylalanine or tryptophan. The D gene is left open where the match is weak. Clone size is given for some rows only: seen once, a few or many times, or a class if the clone is expanded.

>TRBD1|few|TRBJ2-4|14|TRBV19
TGTGCCAGTAGGAAAGACAGGGACGGAAACATTCAGTACTTC
CASRKDRDGNIQYF
>-|-|TRBJ1-1|14|TRBV11-1
TGTGCCAGCAGCAGTAACAGGGTTGGGACTGAAGCTTTCTTT
CASSSNRVGTEAFF
>-|-|TRBJ2-5|14|TRBV27
TGTGCCAGCAGCCCAAGGGGGGGCACAGAGACCCAGTACTTC
CASSPRGGTETQYF
>TRBD1|once|TRBJ1-5|15|TRBV6-5
TGTGCCAGCAGTAGGACAGGGACGGGCGCTCGGCCCCAGCATTTT
CASSRTGTGARPQHF
>TRBD2|-|TRBJ2-2|18|TRBV7-3
TGTGCCAGCAGCTTAAAGGCCTTTCTAGCGGGAGGGCCCGGGGAGCTGTTTTTT
CASSLKAFLAGGPGELFF
>TRBD2|-|TRBJ2-1|16|TRBV10-3
TGTGCCATCAGTGTAACCTTAGCGGGAGTCTCCAATGAGCAGTTCTTC
CAISVTLAGVSNEQFF
>TRBD1|few|TRBJ1-1|15|TRBV25-1
TGTGCCAGCAGTGATGGGACAGGATCTTCGACTGAAGCTTTCTTT
CASSDGTGSSTEAFF
>-|-|TRBJ2-3|18|TRBV7-3
TGTGCCAGCAGCTCCACGGCTAGTGCAGGGCCTAGCACAGATACGCAGTATTTT
CASSSTASAGPSTDTQYF
>-|few|TRBJ1-2|14|TRBV10-3
TGTGCCATCAAACGGACAGACCTTCCCTATGGCTACACCTTC
CAIKRTDLPYGYTF
>-|-|TRBJ1-4|14|TRBV7-9
TGTGCCAGCTCCCGAGGGGGTGGGGGAGAAAAACTGTTTTTT
CASSRGGGGEKLFF
>TRBD2|-|TRBJ2-5|15|TRBV5-1
TGCGCCAGCAGCTCAGTACTAGCGGGGCGGGAGACCCAGTACTTC
CASSSVLAGRETQYF
>TRBD1|-|TRBJ1-5|16|TRBV30
TGTGCCTGGAGGACCGGAGCCGGGACAGGGAATCAGCCCCAGCATTTT
CAWRTGAGTGNQPQHF
>TRBD1|-|TRBJ1-5|16|TRBV28
TGTGCCAGCAGTTTATTATTGGCAGGGGGCAGTCAGCCCCAGCATTTT
CASSLLLAGGSQPQHF